One and the same sample provided the 7 T cell receptor beta chains below, sequenced in a study of shared clonotypes between healthy human individuals. Libraries were prepared by immunoSEQ multiplex PCR; TCRdb keeps only in-frame clonotypes and omits some of them. The sample includes about 2 million clones, about 95% of them seen just once. Terminally differentiated effector memory CD45RA+ cells were excluded from the naive CD8 cells, which were CD45RO-negative and positively selected for CCR7. The sample was naive CD8+ T cells sorted from blood. The receptors come from a man in his late teens or twenties in good health.

A note on this clone: Other DNA sequences from this sample encode an identical CDR3 as well. The chain has TRBV4-3 and TRBJ2-7; TRBD2 aligns across 7 bases. V dropped 1 base and J dropped 0; count of bases not matched to a gene: 3. The length of the CDR3 is 15 residues. Germline CDR1 LGHNA, CDR2 YSLEER. The chain's CDR3 is CASSQVLAGSYEQYF. The CDR3 nucleotides are TGCGCCAGCAGCCAAGTGTTAGCGGGCTCCTACGAGCAGTACTTC.

The chain recombines TRBV25-1 with TRBJ1-4, with 7 bases aligning to TRBD1. Trimming took 1 base from V and 0 from J; bases not matched to a gene: 2. The CDR3 is made up of 16 amino acids. Germline V CDR1 and CDR2: MGHDK, SYGVNS. CDR3 bases: TGTGCCAGCAGTGAATGGACAGGAGCAACTAATGAAAAACTGTTTTTT. Residues: CASSEWTGATNEKLFF. Together with reference TRBV25-1 and TRBJ1-4, the CDR3 gives the full variable domain: EADIYQTPRYLVIGTGKKITLECSQTMGHDKMYWYQQDPGMELHLIHYSYGVNSTEKGDLSSESTVSRIRTEHFPLTLESARPSHTSQYLCASSEWTGATNEKLFFGSGTQLSVL.

With regard to this clone: The identical CDR3 is also encoded by other nucleotide sequences in the sample. This rearrangement joins TRBV6-5 to TRBJ1-2, with a weak D call TRBD1 (6 bases). V was clipped by 0 bases and J by 4 bases, with 9 bases between them. Germline CDR1 MNHEY, CDR2 SVGAGI. This CDR3 is built from 14 residues. Written as DNA, the CDR3 is TGTGCCAGCAGTTACTCGCTAGGGGGCTATGGCTACACCTTC. This gives the protein CASSYSLGGYGYTF.

The chain combines TRBV27 with TRBJ2-3; possibly TRBD2 for D (7 bases). The CDR3 totals 17 residues. V was trimmed by 4 bases and J by 0 bases, leaving 17 bases between them. The germline gives CDR1 MNHEY, CDR2 SMNVEV (reference sequence). CDR3 amino acids: CASSSTPRGASTDTQYF. The CDR3 DNA is TGTGCCAGCAGTTCAACACCCCGGGGGGCCAGCACAGATACGCAGTATTTT.

This chain joins TRBV28 and TRBJ1-4; no clear D gene. Looked up from germline, CDR1 is MDHEN and CDR2 is SYDVKM. V was trimmed by 5 bases and J by 5 bases, leaving 18 bases between them. The CDR3 extends over 16 amino acids. CDR3 region: CASSSHRGIPNEKLFF. For the CDR3, the DNA is TGTGCCAGCAGTAGTCACCGCGGGATTCCAAATGAAAAACTGTTTTTT.

This clone occurred once. The chain joins TRBV6-5 to TRBJ1-1; D gene ambiguous. The CDR3 is 13 residues long. The V gene's germline CDR1 is MNHEY and CDR2 SVGAGI. Deletions cut 6 bases from V and 3 bases from J, with 11 bases between. The CDR3 DNA follows: TGTGCCAGCAGCGACTGGCCCGACACTGAAGCTTTCTTT. Amino acid sequence: CASSDWPDTEAFF.

This chain uses TRBV13 with TRBJ2-5; TRBD2 matches at 11 bases. In germline, CDR1 is PRHDT, CDR2 FYEKMQ (reference sequence). The CDR3 runs 15 residues. J was trimmed by 4 bases and V by 5 bases; bases with no gene match: 6. The CDR3 nucleotides read TGTGCCAGCAGCCCCGGGACTAGCGGAGGAGAGACCCAGTACTTC. Amino acid sequence: CASSPGTSGGETQYF.